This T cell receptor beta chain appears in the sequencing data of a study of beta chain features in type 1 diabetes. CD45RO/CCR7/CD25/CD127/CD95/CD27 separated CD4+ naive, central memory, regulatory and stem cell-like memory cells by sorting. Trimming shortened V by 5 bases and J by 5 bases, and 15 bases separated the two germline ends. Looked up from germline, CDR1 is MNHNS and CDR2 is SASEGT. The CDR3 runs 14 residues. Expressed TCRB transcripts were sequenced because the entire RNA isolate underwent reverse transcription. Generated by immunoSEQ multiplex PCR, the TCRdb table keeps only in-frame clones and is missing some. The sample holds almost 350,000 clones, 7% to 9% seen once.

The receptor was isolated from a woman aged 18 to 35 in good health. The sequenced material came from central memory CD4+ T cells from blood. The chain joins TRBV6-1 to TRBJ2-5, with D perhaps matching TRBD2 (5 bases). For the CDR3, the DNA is TGTGCCAGCAGTTGGCGAGGGTTCGGGGAGACCCAGTACTTC. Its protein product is CASSWRGFGETQYF.